Listed below are T cell receptor beta chains from one sample, sequenced in a study of OX40 agonist ivuxolimab in advanced cancers. Produced via immunoSEQ multiplex PCR; TCRdb's table is partial and in-frame only. Of 35,000 to 55,000 clones listed, over 90% were seen once; the top ten hold 9.5% to 11%. Here the sequenced sample was CD4+ or CD8+ T cells sorted from blood, taken in a trial of the OX40 agonist ivuxolimab. These TCRs come from an adult with an advanced solid tumor such as melanoma, head and neck, liver or kidney cancer. Each CDR3 is given with its conserved first and last residue. The order of the fields is D gene, V gene, clone size, J gene, CDR3 DNA, CDR3 protein. A D gene is named only where the DNA matches it firmly. Expanded clones are given a class, and other clones once, few, many or no size at all.

TRBD2	TRBV11-2	.	TRBJ2-1	TGTGCCAGCAGCTTAGACGGTCTAGCGGGAGTCTACAATGAGCAGTTCTTC	CASSLDGLAGVYNEQFF
TRBD2	TRBV5-1	once	TRBJ2-1	TGCGCCAGCAGCTTTAGCGGGTTGAGCTCCTACAATGAGCAGTTCTTC	CASSFSGLSSYNEQFF
TRBD2	TRBV9	.	TRBJ2-1	TGTGCCAGCAGCGTATACGGGAGGCTCCCCTACAATGAGCAGTTCTTC	CASSVYGRLPYNEQFF
.	TRBV30	.	TRBJ2-1	TGTGCCTGGGTCTCCCTAATCTACAATGAGCAGTTCTTC	CAWVSLIYNEQFF
.	TRBV7-3	.	TRBJ2-1	TGTGCCAGCAGCTTAGGGGCTAGCGCTGAGCAGTTCTTC	CASSLGASAEQFF
.	TRBV30	.	TRBJ1-2	TGTGCCTGGAGTGTAGATCGAAATGGCTACACCTTC	CAWSVDRNGYTF
TRBD1	TRBV27	.	TRBJ1-1	TGTGCCAGCAGTATGGGGACAGGTGGGAACACTGAAGCTTTCTTT	CASSMGTGGNTEAFF
TRBD2	TRBV29-1	.	TRBJ2-1	TGCAGCGTGGGGGGATTGACGGCGGGAGGCTACAATGAGCAGTTCTTC	CSVGGLTAGGYNEQFF
.	TRBV5-1	.	TRBJ1-1	TGCGCCAGCAGCTGGTCCGGGGACTATAACACTGAAGCTTTCTTT	CASSWSGDYNTEAFF
TRBD1	TRBV5-1	few	TRBJ2-7	TGCGCCAGCAGCTTGGTAGACAGGGCCTACGAGCAGTACTTC	CASSLVDRAYEQYF
TRBD2	TRBV10-3	.	TRBJ2-2	TGTGCCATCAGTGAGTCCCCTAGCGGGACCTCCGGCCCGAACACCGGGGAGCTGTTTTTT	CAISESPSGTSGPNTGELFF
.	TRBV7-2	once	TRBJ1-1	TGTGCCAGCAGCTTAGCGGCGGGTGGAGACACTGAAGCTTTCTTT	CASSLAAGGDTEAFF
.	TRBV7-2	.	TRBJ1-4	TGTGCCAGCAGCCAGGGGACTGGGGCTAATGAAAAACTGTTTTTT	CASSQGTGANEKLFF
.	TRBV6-6	.	TRBJ2-5	TGTGCCAGCAGTTGGGGCAGGGAGAAGGAGACCCAGTACTTC	CASSWGREKETQYF
.	TRBV27	few	TRBJ2-7	TGTGCCAGCAGTTTAAACCGAGCCTACGAGCAGTACTTC	CASSLNRAYEQYF
TRBD2	TRBV6-5	.	TRBJ2-7	TGTGCCAGCAGTTACGGGTCGGGCGGGAGGGCACACGAGCAGTACTTC	CASSYGSGGRAHEQYF
.	TRBV7-6	few	TRBJ1-5	TGTGCCAGCAGCTTAGGGGGAGGGAATCAGCCCCAGCATTTT	CASSLGGGNQPQHF
.	TRBV4-1	.	TRBJ2-7	TGCGCCAGCAGCCAAGAGTGGACGGACCAGTATAGGGAGCAGTACTTC	CASSQEWTDQYREQYF
TRBD2	TRBV9	.	TRBJ2-7	TGTGCCAGCAGTGAGACTAGCGGGAGGGCCGAAGGCTACGAGCAGTACTTC	CASSETSGRAEGYEQYF
.	TRBV2	.	TRBJ1-5	TGTGCCAGCACCCAAGAGGGATGGGGAGTAAGCAATCAGCCCCAGCATTTT	CASTQEGWGVSNQPQHF
TRBD1	TRBV11-2	.	TRBJ2-7	TGTGCCAGCAGCACCCGACAGGGAGCCTACGAGCAGTACTTC	CASSTRQGAYEQYF
.	TRBV30	.	TRBJ2-1	TGTGCCTGGAGTGTAGGTAGGGCGGGCTACAATGAGCAGTTCTTC	CAWSVGRAGYNEQFF
.	TRBV19	few	TRBJ1-1	TGTGCCAGTACCCCAGGGACACCGAGCCACACTGAAGCTTTCTTT	CASTPGTPSHTEAFF
.	TRBV5-1	.	TRBJ2-1	TGCGCCAGCAGCTTGGAGACCGGGACCGAGCAGTTCTTC	CASSLETGTEQFF
TRBD2	TRBV9	.	TRBJ2-1	TGTGCCAGCAGCGGGACTAGCGGGAGTAATGAGCAGTTCTTC	CASSGTSGSNEQFF
.	TRBV5-6	once	TRBJ2-1	TGTGCCAGCAGGTTTTATGGCGACTCCTACAATGAGCAGTTCTTC	CASRFYGDSYNEQFF
.	TRBV7-9	once	TRBJ2-7	TGTGCCAGCAGCTTAGTTGGGCTTACCTACGAGCAGTACTTC	CASSLVGLTYEQYF
.	TRBV27	.	TRBJ1-2	TGTGCCAGCAGTACCCGGGACCCTCATAACTATGGCTACACCTTC	CASSTRDPHNYGYTF
.	TRBV12-5	.	TRBJ2-1	TGTGCTAGTGGTGGCGACGGACCTCTATACAATGAGCAGTTCTTC	CASGGDGPLYNEQFF
.	TRBV9	.	TRBJ2-3	TGTGCCAGCAGCGTTGACGGTCTAGCAGTAGATACGCAGTATTTT	CASSVDGLAVDTQYF
TRBD1	TRBV29-1	.	TRBJ2-7	TGCAGCGTTGAACTCCTGGAAGGACAGGGGGCTCACGAGCAGTACTTC	CSVELLEGQGAHEQYF
TRBD2	TRBV9	.	TRBJ2-3	TGTGCCAGCAGCGTAGGACTAGCGGGGATCACAGATACGCAGTATTTT	CASSVGLAGITDTQYF
TRBD1	TRBV5-6	.	TRBJ2-1	TGTGCCAGCAGCTTGGGCCAGGGGGCTTTCGTTGAGCAGTTCTTC	CASSLGQGAFVEQFF
.	TRBV6-5	.	TRBJ1-1	TGTGCCAGCAGCAACACCGGGACGGTGAACACTGAAGCTTTCTTT	CASSNTGTVNTEAFF
TRBD1	TRBV13	.	TRBJ1-1	TGTGCCAGCAGCTTAGCACAGGGGGCGACGAACACTGAAGCTTTCTTT	CASSLAQGATNTEAFF
.	TRBV5-1	.	TRBJ2-1	TGCGCCAGCAGGGACAGCGGGATCAATGAGCAGTTCTTC	CASRDSGINEQFF
.	TRBV5-1	.	TRBJ2-3	TGCGCCAGCAGCTTGGGAGGTGGGCAGACCACAGATACGCAGTATTTT	CASSLGGGQTTDTQYF
TRBD2	TRBV5-1	once	TRBJ2-7	TGCGCCAGCAGCTTGGGGCCTAGCGGTGGCTCCTACGAGCAGTACTTC	CASSLGPSGGSYEQYF
.	TRBV19	.	TRBJ2-7	TGTGCCAGTAGTAAGTTTGGGACGGGACCCTACGAGCAGTACTTC	CASSKFGTGPYEQYF
.	TRBV29-1	.	TRBJ2-1	TGCAGCGTCGAGCGGACCAATGGCGGGAATGAGCAGTTCTTC	CSVERTNGGNEQFF
.	TRBV25-1	.	TRBJ1-1	TGTGCCAGCAGTGACCCCACCTCGGTAACTGAAGCTTTCTTT	CASSDPTSVTEAFF
TRBD1	TRBV25-1	.	TRBJ1-4	TGTGCCAGCAGTGATCGGTCCGGGACAGCTAATGAAAAACTGTTTTTT	CASSDRSGTANEKLFF
TRBD2	TRBV4-3	.	TRBJ2-1	TGCGCCAGCAGCCAAGACGGCAGCGGGAGGCTCAATGAGCAGTTCTTC	CASSQDGSGRLNEQFF